The 27 T cell receptor beta chains below were found in one sample sequenced in a study of TIL therapy for anti-PD-1-resistant metastatic lung cancer. Time point denoted: pre-treatment sample, taken before nivolumab and TIL therapy. This was the immunoSEQ v3 assay. TCRdb's copy holds only in-frame clones and misses some; the assay was immunoSEQ multiplex PCR. The top ten clones hold about 5% of a sample with about 50,000 clones, 80% to 90% of them seen once. Sequenced material: blood, taken at baseline. The receptors here all came from a person aged 25 to 80 with non-small cell lung cancer.

The chain links TRBV18 to TRBJ2-3; the D is unclear. This CDR3 contains 14 residues. Germline values: CDR1 KGHSH, CDR2 LQKENI. The germline V and J ends were trimmed by 3 bases and 0 bases, with 7 bases remaining between them. This CDR3 is CASSPRQSTDTQYF. CDR3 nucleotide sequence: TGTGCCAGCTCACCGAGGCAGAGCACAGATACGCAGTATTTT.

This rearrangement joins TRBV28 to TRBJ1-1, with D possibly matching TRBD1 (5 bases). The V gene lost 9 bases and the J gene lost 0 bases, with 17 bases spanning the gap. The CDR3 consists of 15 residues. CDR1 is MDHEN, CDR2 SYDVKM, per germline. CDR3 in amino acids: CASAQGLGLNTEAFF. CDR3 nucleotide sequence: TGTGCCAGTGCTCAGGGACTTGGATTGAACACTGAAGCTTTCTTT.

The gene calls are TRBV28 and TRBJ1-1; D remains ambiguous. This CDR3 comprises 16 residues. Germline V CDR1 and CDR2: MDHEN, SYDVKM. Trimming shortened V by 2 bases and J by 1 base, and 14 bases separated the two germline ends. The CDR3 DNA follows: TGTGCCAGCAGTTTACCCACAGCGGGCTGGAACACTGAAGCTTTCTTT. Translation: CASSLPTAGWNTEAFF. The whole variable domain, filled in from reference TRBV28 and TRBJ1-1, reads DVKVTQSSRYLVKRTGEKVFLECVQDMDHENMFWYRQDPGLGLRLIYFSYDVKMKEKGDIPEGYSVSREKKERFSLILESASTNQTSMYLCASSLPTAGWNTEAFFGQGTRLTVV.

The chain uses TRBV5-1 and TRBJ2-3, with 8 bases aligning to TRBD2. CDR1 is SGHRS and CDR2 is YFSETQ in the germline V gene. The J segment lost 0 bases and the V segment lost 7 bases, leaving 4 bases of the junction unmatched. This CDR3 is 14 amino acids long. For the CDR3, the DNA is TGCGCCAGCCGGGGGGGGCCAAGCACAGATACGCAGTATTTT. This gives the protein CASRGGPSTDTQYF. The full variable domain, its missing parts supplied by reference TRBV5-1 and TRBJ2-3, is KAGVTQTPRYLIKTRGQQVTLSCSPISGHRSVSWYQQTPGQGLQFLFEYFSETQRNKGNFPGRFSGRQFSNSRSEMNVSTLELGDSALYLCASRGGPSTDTQYFGPGTRLTVL.

The chain employs TRBV28 and TRBJ1-1; TRBD1 matches at 9 bases. Germline CDR1 is MDHEN and CDR2 is SYDVKM. The CDR3 has 16 residues. V trimming: 8 bases; J trimming: 0 bases; junction bases outside the gene matches: 10. The CDR3 is CASPRTGASMNTEAFF. The CDR3, as DNA: TGTGCCAGCCCCAGGACAGGGGCGTCAATGAACACTGAAGCTTTCTTT.

V and J are TRBV20-1 and TRBJ2-1; 8 nucleotides line up with TRBD2. The CDR3 has 13 amino acids. Germline V CDR1 and CDR2: DFQATT, SNEGSKA (reference sequence). V was clipped by 4 bases and J by 6 bases; unmatched bases: 5. The CDR3 DNA is TGCAGTGCTACTGATAGCGGGATCAATGAGCAGTTCTTC. Residues: CSATDSGINEQFF.

The chain is built from TRBV7-9 and TRBJ2-5; no definite D call. The CDR3 sequence is 13 residues long. V lost 5 bases, J lost 4 bases, and 11 bases lay in between. Germline CDR1 reads SEHNR; CDR2 reads FQNEAQ (reference sequence). In DNA, the CDR3 is TGTGCCAGCAGCCTCCAGGTAGCAGAGACCCAGTACTTC. This codes for CASSLQVAETQYF.

Of note for this clone: Additional DNA sequences in this sample encode the identical CDR3. V usage is TRBV10-3 and J usage is TRBJ1-2; TRBD1 matches at 11 bases. J gave up 3 bases and V 6 bases, and 6 bases lay outside the gene matches. CDR3 length: 15 amino acids. Germline V gene sequence: CDR1 ENHRY, CDR2 SYGVKD. For the CDR3, the DNA is TGTGCCATCAGAGGACAGGGGGCTTATGACTATGGCTACACCTTC. Protein product: CAIRGQGAYDYGYTF.

The chain combines TRBV5-1 with TRBJ1-6; D not certain. The germline CDR1 and CDR2 sequences are SGHRS and YFSETQ. V lost 0 bases to trimming and J lost 6 bases, with 10 bases between them. The length of the CDR3 is 15 residues. DNA of the CDR3: TGCGCCAGCAGCTTGGCGCTCGGCGGTAATTCACCCCTCCACTTT. Translating gives CASSLALGGNSPLHF.

Only one count was recorded for this clone. The genes are TRBV15 and TRBJ1-2; D is perhaps TRBD1 (5 bases). V gave up 0 bases and J gave up 4 bases, with 12 bases separating them. Germline values: CDR1 LNHNV, CDR2 YYDKDF (reference sequence). The CDR3 length is 15 residues. DNA of the CDR3: TGTGCCACCAGCAGAGATCCGCGACAGCCCTATGGCTACACCTTC. Protein product: CATSRDPRQPYGYTF.

This clone was observed a handful of times. CDR3 region: CASTPSGGATGELFF. CDR3 in DNA: TGTGCCAGCACACCTAGCGGGGGGGCCACCGGGGAGCTGTTTTTT. The chain is built from TRBV3-1 (or the pseudogene TRBV3-2) and TRBJ2-2; TRBD2 aligns across 12 bases. The CDR3 covers 15 residues. V was clipped by 7 bases and J by 4 bases; unmatched bases: 4. Looked up from germline, CDR1 is LGHDT and CDR2 is YNNKEL (reference sequence).

The chain recombines TRBV21-1 with TRBJ1-4. TRBV21-1 is noted as a pseudogene. CDR3 length: 15 residues. The CDR3 region is CASSKSERADEKLFF. As DNA, the CDR3 is TGTGCCAGCAGCAAATCAGAACGGGCGGATGAAAAACTGTTTTTT.

The rearrangement joins TRBV11-2 to TRBJ1-6; D ambiguous. Germline CDR1 reads SGHAT; CDR2 reads FQNNGV. V was pared by 8 bases and J by 1 base, with 9 bases between. This CDR3 has 14 residues. The CDR3 reads CASVGGSYNSPLHF. The CDR3 DNA is TGTGCCAGCGTGGGCGGGTCCTATAATTCACCCCTCCACTTT.

In nucleotides, the CDR3 is TGCGCCAGCAGTCAATCTTGGCCTAGGAGGTCCTACGAGCAGTACTTC. Translation: CASSQSWPRRSYEQYF. The chain has TRBV23-1 and TRBJ2-7, with a weak D call TRBD2 (5 bases). TRBV23-1 is classed as an ORF, of uncertain function. Trimming removed 0 bases at V and 1 base at J, with 13 bases between. This CDR3 spans 16 amino acids.

This clone was seen just once. J is TRBJ2-7 and V is TRBV28, with TRBD2 as a possible D gene (6 bases). The V end lost 7 bases, the J end lost 3 bases, and 19 bases lay between the germline ends. Germline V lookup: CDR1 MDHEN, CDR2 SYDVKM. The CDR3 length is 15 residues. Here the CDR3 reads CASTQSGREFYEQYF. CDR3 sequence (DNA): TGTGCCAGCACCCAATCCGGGCGGGAATTCTACGAGCAGTACTTC.

This clone was recorded only once. This sequence joins TRBV27 and TRBJ2-5, with a tentative D call TRBD1 (6 bases). Trimming removed 1 base from V and 4 bases from J, with 10 bases in between. The CDR3 extends over 14 amino acids. Germline V gene lookup returns CDR1 MNHEY and CDR2 SMNVEV (reference sequence). The CDR3 is CASSLYRAGETQYF. Here the CDR3 DNA reads TGTGCCAGCAGTTTATACAGGGCTGGAGAGACCCAGTACTTC.

The chain carries TRBV7-2 and TRBJ1-1, with D uncertain. Trimming left V 3 bases short and J 2 bases short, with 13 bases between. CDR3 size: 15 residues. Germline V gene sequence: CDR1 SGHTA, CDR2 FQGNSA. The CDR3 nucleotides are TGTGCCAGCAGCTTGCGTGGTGTGAGTAACACTGAAGCTTTCTTT. As protein: CASSLRGVSNTEAFF.

The chain combines TRBV6-5 with TRBJ2-5, with a possible D match to TRBD2 (6 bases). The CDR3 has 11 amino acids. The germline CDR1 and CDR2 sequences are MNHEY and SVGAGI. Trimming took off 7 bases at V and 5 bases at J, with 8 bases between the two ends. The CDR3 is CASTREETQYF. CDR3 bases: TGTGCCAGCACCCGGGAGGAGACCCAGTACTTC.

The genes are TRBV5-6 and TRBJ1-6; 7 positions match TRBD1. Germline-derived CDR1 and CDR2 are SGHDT and YYEEEE. With V trimmed by 4 bases and J by 5 bases, 6 bases remained unmatched. The CDR3 totals 15 residues. CDR3 amino acids: CASSRGTENNSPLHF. DNA for the CDR3: TGTGCCAGCAGCAGAGGGACAGAAAATAATTCACCCCTCCACTTT. Full variable domain (rest looked up from reference TRBV5-6 and TRBJ1-6): DAGVTQSPTHLIKTRGQQVTLRCSPKSGHDTVSWYQQALGQGPQFIFQYYEEEERQRGNFPDRFSGHQFPNYSSELNVNALLLGDSALYLCASSRGTENNSPLHFGNGTRLTVT.

The V gene is TRBV2, the J gene TRBJ1-6, with D unresolved. This CDR3 region has 16 residues. CDR1 and CDR2 from the germline V gene are SNHLY and FYNNEI. The V and J ends lost 6 bases and 11 bases respectively, with 23 bases between them. Here the CDR3 DNA reads TGTGCCAGCAGCCGCTTGGGCCCGACCGCACGCGCACCCCTCCACTTT. As protein: CASSRLGPTARAPLHF. Full variable domain (remainder filled in from reference TRBV2 and TRBJ1-6): EPEVTQTPSHQVTQMGQEVILRCVPISNHLYFYWYRQILGQKVEFLVSFYNNEISEKSEIFDDQFSVERPDGSNFTLKIRSTKLEDSAMYFCASSRLGPTARAPLHFGNGTRLTVT.

The table lists this clone with a few counts. CDR3: CASSPDTRDSSNQPQHF. CDR3 DNA sequence: TGTGCCAGCAGCCCCGACACCCGGGACAGTAGCAATCAGCCCCAGCATTTT. The rearrangement links TRBV7-6 to TRBJ1-5; 7 bases map to TRBD1. J lost 0 bases, V lost 5 bases, and 10 bases had no gene match. The CDR3 contains 17 residues. CDR1 and CDR2 (germline): SGHVS, FNYEAQ.

With respect to this clone: Different DNA sequences within this sample yield the same CDR3. V and J are TRBV3-1 (or the pseudogene TRBV3-2) and TRBJ1-2, with 7 bases matching TRBD1. V trimming: 4 bases; J trimming: 8 bases; junction bases outside the gene matches: 7. Germline V lookup: CDR1 LGHDT, CDR2 YNNKEL (reference sequence). The CDR3 covers 13 residues. CDR3 DNA sequence: TGTGCCAGCAGCCCCTCGACAGGGCGCGGCTACACCTTC. It translates to CASSPSTGRGYTF.

The V call is TRBV19, the J call TRBJ2-3; perhaps TRBD2 as D (5 bases). Germline CDR1 LNHDA, CDR2 SQIVND (reference sequence). The CDR3 has 17 residues. Trimming removed 3 bases at V and 1 base at J, with 17 bases between. Here the CDR3 reads CASSIARLARGTDTQYF. The DNA of the CDR3 is TGTGCCAGTAGTATCGCAAGGCTGGCGCGGGGCACAGATACGCAGTATTTT.

The J gene is TRBJ2-7, the V gene TRBV2, with D possibly being TRBD2 (6 bases). Trimming cost V 4 bases and J 5 bases, with 18 bases left between them. Germline loops: CDR1 SNHLY, CDR2 FYNNEI. The CDR3 has 15 amino acids. The CDR3 DNA reads as TGTGCCAGCAGTGGAGGGGCTAGCGTGTACGACGAGCAGTACTTC. This sequence encodes CASSGGASVYDEQYF. Full variable domain (remainder filled in from reference TRBV2 and TRBJ2-7): EPEVTQTPSHQVTQMGQEVILRCVPISNHLYFYWYRQILGQKVEFLVSFYNNEISEKSEIFDDQFSVERPDGSNFTLKIRSTKLEDSAMYFCASSGGASVYDEQYFGPGTRLTVT.

CDR3 in amino acids: CASSLTASGSYEQYF. Here the CDR3 DNA reads TGTGCCAGCAGCTTAACGGCTAGCGGGAGTTACGAGCAGTACTTC. The V gene is TRBV7-9, the J gene TRBJ2-7; TRBD2 agrees at 10 bases. Per the germline V gene, CDR1 is SEHNR and CDR2 is FQNEAQ (reference sequence). J gave up 4 bases and V 2 bases, and 5 bases lay outside the gene matches. This CDR3 contains 15 residues.

The genes are TRBV5-1 and TRBJ2-3; possibly TRBD1 for D (6 bases). The CDR3 has 16 residues. Germline values: CDR1 SGHRS, CDR2 YFSETQ. V gave up 4 bases and J gave up 1 base, with 16 bases separating them. The CDR3 sequence is CASSRTGTSGTDTQYF. In DNA, the CDR3 is TGCGCCAGCAGCAGAACAGGGACCTCTGGCACAGATACGCAGTATTTT. The whole variable domain, remainder taken from reference TRBV5-1 and TRBJ2-3, is KAGVTQTPRYLIKTRGQQVTLSCSPISGHRSVSWYQQTPGQGLQFLFEYFSETQRNKGNFPGRFSGRQFSNSRSEMNVSTLELGDSALYLCASSRTGTSGTDTQYFGPGTRLTVL.

Comments on this clone: Relative to the germline gene, one junction end is altered; a read error may explain this. In the same sample, other DNA sequences code for this CDR3. The CDR3 sequence: CASSDSGRGQPQHF. The CDR3 DNA is TGTGCCAGCAGTGATTCCGGTCGCGGTCAGCCTCAGCATTTT. The genes are TRBV2 and TRBJ1-5; D not resolved. CDR3 size: 14 residues. CDR1 is SNHLY and CDR2 is FYNNEI in the germline V gene.